This TCR beta chain was sequenced in a study of cytomegalovirus exposure and HLA in healthy donors. Of note for this clone: Compared with germline, one end of the junction differs, possibly owing to a read error.

The CDR3 is 15 amino acids. The germline CDR1 and CDR2 sequences are SEHNR and FQNEAQ (reference sequence). The PCR contained 60 Vbeta and 13 Jbeta primers. Profiling relied on immunoSEQ multiplex PCR, and the TCRdb table lists in-frame clones only, not all of them. The sample shows some 120,000 clones, roughly 82% of them seen only once. The specimen was PBMCs. This TCR was recovered from a woman aged 18-29 years in good health and CMV-seropositive. The chain is built from TRBV7-9 and TRBJ1-2; 10 bases are a match to TRBD1. DNA for the CDR3: TGTTCCAGCAGCTTAGGGACAGGGGATGCGATCGGCTACACCTTC. This sequence encodes CSSSLGTGDAIGYTF.